Shown below are 7 T cell receptor beta chains from a single sample sequenced in a study of T cells of healthy individuals. TCRdb analysed the 5' RACE reads with MiXCR anew, one entry per CDR3 protein. Of around 83,000 distinct CDR3 sequences listed, approximately 5.4% were seen once; the top ten hold roughly 7.5%. These receptors were obtained from a female donor in good health.

This clonotype came up many times. The junction does not match germline at one end; this may be a read error. The rearrangement links TRBV12-3 or TRBV12-4 to TRBJ1-1; perhaps TRBD1 as D (6 bases). The CDR3 is 14 residues long. In DNA, the CDR3 is TGTGCCAGCAGGTTAGGGGGGGCCAACACTGAAGCTTTCTTT. Translation: CASRLGGANTEAFF.

This clonotype was detected many times. This sequence joins TRBV4-2 and TRBJ1-5; D might be TRBD1 (6 bases). The V gene lost 0 bases and the J gene lost 4 bases, with 13 bases spanning the gap. The CDR3 has 16 amino acids. Germline assignment: CDR1 LGHNA and CDR2 YNFKEQ. CDR3 in amino acids: CASSQEQTGLNQPQHF. DNA of the CDR3: TGTGCCAGCAGCCAAGAGCAGACAGGCCTGAATCAGCCCCAGCATTTT.

In this sample, this clonotype turned up many times. This chain links TRBV5-1 with TRBJ1-1; no clear D. V dropped 2 bases and J dropped 1 base, with 9 bases sitting between them. Looked up from germline, CDR1 is SGHRS and CDR2 is YFSETQ. The CDR3 is 14 residues long. The CDR3 nucleotides are TGCGCCAGCAGCTTATATACGGGGAACACTGAAGCTTTCTTT. Its translation is CASSLYTGNTEAFF.

This clonotype was counted a few times. The CDR3 sequence: CASSFQGQVPSHGYTF. The CDR3 bases are TGCGCCAGCAGCTTTCAGGGACAGGTCCCATCCCATGGCTACACCTTC. The chain joins TRBV5-1 to TRBJ1-2, with 8 bases lining up with TRBD1. The CDR3 contains 16 residues. Germline CDR1 SGHRS, CDR2 YFSETQ. V trimming: 2 bases; J trimming: 6 bases; junction bases outside the gene matches: 12. The full variable domain, completed using reference TRBV5-1 and TRBJ1-2, is KAGVTQTPRYLIKTRGQQVTLSCSPISGHRSVSWYQQTPGQGLQFLFEYFSETQRNKGNFPGRFSGRQFSNSRSEMNVSTLELGDSALYLCASSFQGQVPSHGYTFGSGTRLTVV.

This clonotype was seen more than once but under ten times. The rearrangement joins TRBV20-1 to TRBJ2-1; 8 bases are shared with TRBD2. CDR1 is DFQATT, CDR2 SNEGSKA, per germline (reference sequence). V shed 4 bases and J 3 bases; nucleotides not matched to a gene: 5. This CDR3 is built from 14 residues. The CDR3 DNA reads as TGCAGTGCTAATAGCGGGAAGGTCTACAATGAGCAGTTCTTC. Its protein product is CSANSGKVYNEQFF.

This clonotype was seen a few times. V is TRBV6-6 and J is TRBJ2-1; no clear D. Trimming stripped 4 bases from V and 0 bases from J, with 10 bases between. CDR3 length equals 15 residues. Germline CDR1 reads MNHNY; CDR2 reads SVGAGI (reference sequence). The chain's CDR3 is CASSFQGSSYNEQFF. DNA of the CDR3: TGTGCCAGCAGTTTTCAAGGTAGCTCCTACAATGAGCAGTTCTTC.

This clonotype was seen more than once but under ten times. The DNA for the CDR3 is TGTGCCAGCAGTTACTCCGGGACTGAAAAACTGTTTTTT. It translates to CASSYSGTEKLFF. The chain is built from TRBV6-5 and TRBJ1-4; possibly TRBD1 for D (5 bases). Germline V gene data show CDR1 as MNHEY and CDR2 as SVGAGI. Trimming removed 0 bases at V and 7 bases at J, with 6 bases between. This CDR3 has 13 residues.